This T cell receptor beta chain is drawn from a study of T cell repertoires in cytomegalovirus infection. Using its own MiXCR run on the reads, TCRdb lists one record per CDR3 protein. The sample shows some 300,000 distinct CDR3 sequences, around 9.6% of them seen only once. The table lists this clonotype with many counts. Input material: PBMCs. The source is a human donor in good health (CMV status not recorded). Some clones in this sample may be carry-over from other donors' samples.

As DNA, the CDR3 is TGTGCCAGCAGCTTTGGTTTCTACAGGGGGCCTGAGTCCTACAATGAGCAGTTCTTC. As protein: CASSFGFYRGPESYNEQFF. The chain employs TRBV5-5 and TRBJ2-1; 9 bases line up with TRBD1. Germline trimming cut 2 bases from V and 1 base from J; bases unmatched to any gene: 13. There are 19 residues in the CDR3. In germline, CDR1 is SGHKS, CDR2 YYEKEE (reference sequence).